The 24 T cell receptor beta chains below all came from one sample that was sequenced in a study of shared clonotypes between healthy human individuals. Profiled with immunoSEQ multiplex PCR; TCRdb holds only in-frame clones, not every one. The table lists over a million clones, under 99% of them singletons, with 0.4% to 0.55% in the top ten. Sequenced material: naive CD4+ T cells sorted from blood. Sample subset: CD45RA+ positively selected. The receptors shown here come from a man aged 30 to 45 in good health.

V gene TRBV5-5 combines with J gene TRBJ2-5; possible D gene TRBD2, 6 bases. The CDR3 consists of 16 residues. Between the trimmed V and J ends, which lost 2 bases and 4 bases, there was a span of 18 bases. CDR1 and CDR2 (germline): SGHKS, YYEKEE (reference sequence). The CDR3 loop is CASSLGGNFNGETQYF. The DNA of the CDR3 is TGTGCCAGCAGCTTAGGAGGGAACTTTAACGGAGAGACCCAGTACTTC.

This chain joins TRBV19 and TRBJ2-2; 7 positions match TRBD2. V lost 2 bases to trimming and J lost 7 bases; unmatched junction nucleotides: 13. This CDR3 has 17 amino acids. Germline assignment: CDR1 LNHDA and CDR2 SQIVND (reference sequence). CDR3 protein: CASSIPPGGRQFGELFF. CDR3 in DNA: TGTGCCAGTAGTATACCTCCGGGCGGGAGACAGTTCGGGGAGCTGTTTTTT.

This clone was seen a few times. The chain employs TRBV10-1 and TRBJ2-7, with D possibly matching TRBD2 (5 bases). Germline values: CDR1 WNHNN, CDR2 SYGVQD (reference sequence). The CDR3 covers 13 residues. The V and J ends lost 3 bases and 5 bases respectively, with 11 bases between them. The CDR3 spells CASSDTAADEQYF. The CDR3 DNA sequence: TGCGCCAGCAGTGATACAGCGGCAGACGAGCAGTACTTC.

DNA for the CDR3: TGTGCCAGCAGCGTCGGGGCTTCGAACGAGCAGTACTTC. Amino acid sequence: CASSVGASNEQYF. The chain recombines TRBV9 with TRBJ2-7, with D perhaps being TRBD1 or TRBD2 (5 bases each). This CDR3 is 13 amino acids long. Germline lookup yields CDR1 SGDLS and CDR2 YYNGEE. Trimming pared 2 bases from V and 5 bases from J, leaving 11 bases between. The full variable domain, in which reference TRBV9 and TRBJ2-7 provide the parts outside the CDR3, is DSGVTQTPKHLITATGQRVTLRCSPRSGDLSVYWYQQSLDQGLQFLIQYYNGEERAKGNILERFSAQQFPDLHSELNLSSLELGDSALYFCASSVGASNEQYFGPGTRLTVT.

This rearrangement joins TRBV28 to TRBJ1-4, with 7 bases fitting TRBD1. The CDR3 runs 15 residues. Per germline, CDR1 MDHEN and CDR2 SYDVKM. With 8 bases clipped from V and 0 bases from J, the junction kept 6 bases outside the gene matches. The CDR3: CASELTGATNEKLFF. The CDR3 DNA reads TGTGCCAGCGAACTTACAGGGGCAACTAATGAAAAACTGTTTTTT.

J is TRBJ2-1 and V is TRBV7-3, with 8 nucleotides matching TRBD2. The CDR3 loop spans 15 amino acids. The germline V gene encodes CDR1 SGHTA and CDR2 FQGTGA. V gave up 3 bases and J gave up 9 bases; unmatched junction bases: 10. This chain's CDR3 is CASSFGAGAYGEQFF. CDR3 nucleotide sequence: TGTGCCAGCAGCTTCGGAGCGGGAGCTTATGGTGAGCAGTTCTTC. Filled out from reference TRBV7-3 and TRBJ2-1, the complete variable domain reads GAGVSQTPSNKVTEKGKYVELRCDPISGHTALYWYRQSLGQGPEFLIYFQGTGAADDSGLPNDRFFAVRPEGSVSTLKIQRTERGDSAVYLCASSFGAGAYGEQFFGPGTRLTVL.

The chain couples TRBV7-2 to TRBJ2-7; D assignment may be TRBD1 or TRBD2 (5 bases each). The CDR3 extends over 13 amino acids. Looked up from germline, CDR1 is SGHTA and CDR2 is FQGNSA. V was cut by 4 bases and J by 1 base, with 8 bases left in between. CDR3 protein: CASSSGPSYEQYF. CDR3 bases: TGTGCCAGCAGCTCGGGACCATCCTACGAGCAGTACTTC. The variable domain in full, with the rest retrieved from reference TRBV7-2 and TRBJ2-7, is GAGVSQSPSNKVTEKGKDVELRCDPISGHTALYWYRQSLGQGLEFLIYFQGNSAPDKSGLPSDRFSAERTGGSVSTLTIQRTQQEDSAVYLCASSSGPSYEQYFGPGTRLTVT.

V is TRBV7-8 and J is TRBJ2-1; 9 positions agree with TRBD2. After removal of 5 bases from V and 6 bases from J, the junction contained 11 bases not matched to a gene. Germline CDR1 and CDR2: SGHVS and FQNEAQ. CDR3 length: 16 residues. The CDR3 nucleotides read TGTGCCAGCAGCCTAGTAGCGGGAGTAAAGTTCAATGAGCAGTTCTTC. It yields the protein CASSLVAGVKFNEQFF.

The CDR3 here is CASSGVANEQFF. CDR3 nucleotide sequence: TGCGCCAGCAGTGGGGTAGCCAATGAGCAGTTCTTC. The chain is built from TRBV5-1 and TRBJ2-1, with D uncertain. The germline CDR1 and CDR2 sequences are SGHRS and YFSETQ. The CDR3 has 12 residues. Trimming stripped 5 bases from V and 6 bases from J, with 9 bases between.

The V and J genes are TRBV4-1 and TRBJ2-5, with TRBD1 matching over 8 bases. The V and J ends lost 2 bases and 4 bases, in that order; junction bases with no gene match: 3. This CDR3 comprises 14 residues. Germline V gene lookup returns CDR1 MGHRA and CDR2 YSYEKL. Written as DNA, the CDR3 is TGCGCCAGCAGCCAACGAGACAGGGGAGAGACCCAGTACTTC. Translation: CASSQRDRGETQYF.

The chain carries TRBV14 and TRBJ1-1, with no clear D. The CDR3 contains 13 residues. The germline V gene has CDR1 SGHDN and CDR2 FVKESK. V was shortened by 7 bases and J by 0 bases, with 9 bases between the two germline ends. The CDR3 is CASKNSMNTEAFF. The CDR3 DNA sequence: TGTGCCAGCAAAAACTCTATGAACACTGAAGCTTTCTTT. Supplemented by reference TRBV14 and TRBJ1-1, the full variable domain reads EAGVTQFPSHSVIEKGQTVTLRCDPISGHDNLYWYRRVMGKEIKFLLHFVKESKQDESGMPNNRFLAERTGGTYSTLKVQPAELEDSGVYFCASKNSMNTEAFFGQGTRLTVV.

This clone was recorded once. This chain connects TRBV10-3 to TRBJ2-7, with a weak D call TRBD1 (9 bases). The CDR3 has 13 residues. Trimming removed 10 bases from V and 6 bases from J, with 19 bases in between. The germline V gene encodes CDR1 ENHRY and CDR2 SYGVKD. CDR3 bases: TGTGCCACCGCCGGGGGGGACAGGGTCGAGCAGTACTTC. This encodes CATAGGDRVEQYF.

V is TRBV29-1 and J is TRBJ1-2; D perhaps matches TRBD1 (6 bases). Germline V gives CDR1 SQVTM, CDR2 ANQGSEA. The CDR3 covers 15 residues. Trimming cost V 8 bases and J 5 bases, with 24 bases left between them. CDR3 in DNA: TGCAGCACCCCACGGGGGGCAGGACTTGGGTATGGCTACACCTTC. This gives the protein CSTPRGAGLGYGYTF.

CDR3 sequence: CASSAPTGTNQPQHF. In DNA, the CDR3 is TGTGCCAGCAGTGCACCGACAGGGACCAATCAGCCCCAGCATTTT. This sequence joins TRBV6-1 and TRBJ1-5, with 7 positions matching TRBD1. Germline CDR1 MNHNS, CDR2 SASEGT. This CDR3 spans 15 amino acids. V dropped 4 bases and J dropped 3; count of bases not matched to a gene: 6.

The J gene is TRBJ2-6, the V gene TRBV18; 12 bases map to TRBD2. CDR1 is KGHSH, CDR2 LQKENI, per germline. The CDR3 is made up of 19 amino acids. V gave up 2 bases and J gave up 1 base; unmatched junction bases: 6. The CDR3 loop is CASSPVTGLAGSGANVLTF. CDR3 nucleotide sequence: TGTGCCAGCTCACCAGTGACGGGACTAGCGGGTTCTGGGGCCAACGTCCTGACTTTC. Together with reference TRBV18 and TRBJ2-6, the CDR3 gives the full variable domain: NAGVMQNPRHLVRRRGQEARLRCSPMKGHSHVYWYRQLPEEGLKFMVYLQKENIIDESGMPKERFSAEFPKEGPSILRIQQVVRGDSAAYFCASSPVTGLAGSGANVLTFGAGSRLTVL.

The CDR3 region is CASSLIPQGRPGTQYF. CDR3 coding DNA: TGTGCCAGCAGTTTAATCCCCCAGGGGCGGCCGGGTACCCAGTACTTC. The chain employs TRBV27 and TRBJ2-5; perhaps TRBD1 as D (6 bases). The V end was cut by 2 bases, the J end by 8 bases, with 21 bases between. The CDR3 is 16 amino acids. CDR1 is MNHEY and CDR2 is SMNVEV in the germline V gene (reference sequence).

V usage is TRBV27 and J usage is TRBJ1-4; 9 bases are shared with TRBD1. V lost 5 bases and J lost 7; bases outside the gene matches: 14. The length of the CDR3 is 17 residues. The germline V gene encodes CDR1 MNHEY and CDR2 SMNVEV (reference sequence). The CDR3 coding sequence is TGTGCCAGCAGTCCTGGACAGGGGCCCTTGTCGGGTGAAAAACTGTTTTTT. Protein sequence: CASSPGQGPLSGEKLFF.

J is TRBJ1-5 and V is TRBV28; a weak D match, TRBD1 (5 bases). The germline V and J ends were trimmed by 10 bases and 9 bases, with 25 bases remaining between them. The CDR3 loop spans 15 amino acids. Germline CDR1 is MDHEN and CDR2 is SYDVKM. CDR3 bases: TGTGCCATCAAGAAGGGCAGGGCCCCGGTAGGGCCCCAGCATTTT. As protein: CAIKKGRAPVGPQHF.

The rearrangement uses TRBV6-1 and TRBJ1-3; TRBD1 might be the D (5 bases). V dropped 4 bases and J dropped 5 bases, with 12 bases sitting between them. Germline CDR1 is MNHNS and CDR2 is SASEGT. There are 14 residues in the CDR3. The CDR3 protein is CASSAGQGRNTIYF. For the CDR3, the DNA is TGTGCCAGCAGTGCGGGGCAGGGTAGAAACACCATATATTTT.

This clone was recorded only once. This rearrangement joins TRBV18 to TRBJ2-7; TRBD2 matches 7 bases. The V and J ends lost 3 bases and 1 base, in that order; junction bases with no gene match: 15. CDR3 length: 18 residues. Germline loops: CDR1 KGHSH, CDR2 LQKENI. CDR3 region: CASSPLFPSGTSSYEQYF. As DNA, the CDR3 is TGTGCCAGCTCACCGCTATTTCCTAGCGGAACCTCTTCCTACGAGCAGTACTTC. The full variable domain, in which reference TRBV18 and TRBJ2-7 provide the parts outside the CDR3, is NAGVMQNPRHLVRRRGQEARLRCSPMKGHSHVYWYRQLPEEGLKFMVYLQKENIIDESGMPKERFSAEFPKEGPSILRIQQVVRGDSAAYFCASSPLFPSGTSSYEQYFGPGTRLTVT.

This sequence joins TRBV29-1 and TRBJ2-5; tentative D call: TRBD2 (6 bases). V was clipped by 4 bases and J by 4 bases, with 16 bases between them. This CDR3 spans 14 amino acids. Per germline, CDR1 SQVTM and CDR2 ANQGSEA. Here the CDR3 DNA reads TGCAGCGTTGTCGGTCCGGGAGTGATAGAGACCCAGTACTTC. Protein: CSVVGPGVIETQYF.

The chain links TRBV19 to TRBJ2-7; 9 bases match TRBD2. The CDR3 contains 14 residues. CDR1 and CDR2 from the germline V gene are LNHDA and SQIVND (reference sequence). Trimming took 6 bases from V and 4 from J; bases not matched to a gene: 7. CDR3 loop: CASRTSGRSYEQYF. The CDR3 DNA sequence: TGTGCCAGTAGGACTAGCGGTCGGTCGTACGAGCAGTACTTC.

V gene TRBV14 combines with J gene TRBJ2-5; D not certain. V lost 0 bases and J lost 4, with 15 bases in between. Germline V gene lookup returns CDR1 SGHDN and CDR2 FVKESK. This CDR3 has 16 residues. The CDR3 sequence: CASSQDRQRLRETQYF. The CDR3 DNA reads TGTGCCAGCAGCCAAGATAGGCAGAGACTTCGAGAGACCCAGTACTTC.

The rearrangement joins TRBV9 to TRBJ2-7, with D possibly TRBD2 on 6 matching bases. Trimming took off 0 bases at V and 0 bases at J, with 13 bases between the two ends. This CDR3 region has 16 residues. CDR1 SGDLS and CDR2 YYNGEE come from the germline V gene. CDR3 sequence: CASSVGPLADSYEQYF. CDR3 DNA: TGTGCCAGCAGCGTAGGTCCCTTAGCGGACTCCTACGAGCAGTACTTC.